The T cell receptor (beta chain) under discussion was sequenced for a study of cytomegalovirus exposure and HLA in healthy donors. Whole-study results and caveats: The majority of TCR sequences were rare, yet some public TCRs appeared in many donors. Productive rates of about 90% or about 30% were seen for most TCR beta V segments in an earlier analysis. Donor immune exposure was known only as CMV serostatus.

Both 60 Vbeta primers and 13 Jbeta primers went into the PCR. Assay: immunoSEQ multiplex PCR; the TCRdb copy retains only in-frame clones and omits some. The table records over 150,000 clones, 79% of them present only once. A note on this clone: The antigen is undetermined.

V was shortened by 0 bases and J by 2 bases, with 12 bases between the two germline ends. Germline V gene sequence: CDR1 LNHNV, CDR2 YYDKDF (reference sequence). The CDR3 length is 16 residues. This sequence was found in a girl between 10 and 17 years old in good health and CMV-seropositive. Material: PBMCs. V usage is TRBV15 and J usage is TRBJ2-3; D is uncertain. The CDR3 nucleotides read TGTGCCACCAGCAGAGATGGTTCCCAGTTCACAGATACGCAGTATTTT. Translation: CATSRDGSQFTDTQYF.